This TCR beta chain was obtained from a study of regulatory T cells in long-lasting Graves disease. Across the whole study: Less than 3 months of antithyroid drugs had been taken by newly diagnosed Graves' patients.

The sample holds many counts of this clonotype. Construction of the TCR beta libraries employed iRepertoire HTBI primers in conjunction with Arm-PCR of CDR3 regions. MiXCR, run by TCRdb on the multiplex PCR reads, gives a single entry per CDR3 protein. The sample holds about 360,000 distinct CDR3 sequences, 16% seen once. Time point meaning: newly diagnosed GD, antithyroid drugs for less than 3 months. Extracted PBMC RNA gave rise to the TCR library. These data were likewise used in another study, on T cells in Graves' hyperthyroidism and ophthalmopathy. That paper adds: Over 18 months, lack of ophthalmopathy progression marked Graves' hyperthyroidism as stable. The diagnoses drew upon clinical symptoms, serum thyroxine and TRAb, thyroid ultrasound and orbital computed tomography.

The clonotype originates from a woman aged 18 to 35 with Graves disease. The material was peripheral blood mononuclear cells (PBMCs), obtained at new diagnosis, from a patient treated with antithyroid drugs.

CDR3 DNA sequence: TGTGCCAGCAGTTTCTTGTCTAGCGGAAATACGCAGTATTTT. Amino acid sequence: CASSFLSSGNTQYF. V usage is TRBV28 and J usage is TRBJ2-3; TRBD2 matches 7 bases. Per the germline V gene, CDR1 is MDHEN and CDR2 is SYDVKM. V gave up 3 bases and J gave up 7 bases; unmatched junction bases: 7. This CDR3 comprises 14 residues.